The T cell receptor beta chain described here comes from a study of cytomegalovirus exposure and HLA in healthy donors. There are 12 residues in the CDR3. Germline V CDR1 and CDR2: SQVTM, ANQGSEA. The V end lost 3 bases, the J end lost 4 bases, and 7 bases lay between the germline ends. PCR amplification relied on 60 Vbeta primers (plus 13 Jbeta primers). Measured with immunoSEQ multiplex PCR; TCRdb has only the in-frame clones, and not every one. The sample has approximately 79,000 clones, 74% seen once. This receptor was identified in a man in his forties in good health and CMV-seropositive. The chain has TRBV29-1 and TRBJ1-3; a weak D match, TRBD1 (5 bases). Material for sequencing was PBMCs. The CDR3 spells CSVEQGGNTIYF. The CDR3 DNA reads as TGCAGCGTTGAGCAGGGAGGAAACACCATATATTTT.